This is a list of T cell receptor beta chains from one sample in a study of blood T cell repertoires in COVID-19. Generated by immunoSEQ multiplex PCR, the TCRdb table keeps only in-frame clones and is missing some. The sample comprises 150,000 to 200,000 clones, 80% to 90% of which are singletons, and over 2.5% rests with the top ten. The sequencing sample was made of peripheral blood. These receptors were collected from a man aged 60 to 69 with acute or convalescent COVID-19. The CDR3 runs from the conserved cysteine through the conserved F or W. The D gene is left open where the match is weak. Where a row states a size, it is once, few, many or the class of an expanded clone; other rows omit it.

D gene,V gene,J gene,clone size,CDR3 DNA,CDR3 protein
TRBD2,TRBV28,TRBJ2-5,NA,TGTGCCAGCAGCCCACCCACAGCGGGGGCGAAGACCCAGTACTTC,CASSPPTAGAKTQYF
TRBD2,TRBV3-1/TRBV3-2,TRBJ2-1,NA,TGTGCCAGCAGCCAAGGACTAGCGCACAATGAGCAGTTCTTC,CASSQGLAHNEQFF
TRBD1,TRBV3-1/TRBV3-2,TRBJ1-4,NA,TGTGCCAGCAGCCTCAGACAGGGGCGGGTGGAAAAACTGTTTTTT,CASSLRQGRVEKLFF
TRBD2,TRBV5-6,TRBJ2-5,NA,TGTGCCAGCAGCTTGGGGCGGGAGGTCGTTGAGACCCAGTACTTC,CASSLGREVVETQYF
NA,TRBV3-1/TRBV3-2,TRBJ2-1,NA,TGTGCCAGCAGCAGAATGGGGAGCTCCTACAATGAGCAGTTCTTC,CASSRMGSSYNEQFF
NA,TRBV18,TRBJ2-3,NA,TGTGCCAGCTCACAGGAGGGGAGCACAGATACGCAGTATTTT,CASSQEGSTDTQYF
TRBD1,TRBV28,TRBJ1-4,NA,TGTGCCAGCAGAACCGGGACAGGGACGGAAAAACTGTTTTTT,CASRTGTGTEKLFF
TRBD2,TRBV7-2,TRBJ2-1,NA,TGTGCCAGCAGCGAAAGGGGTCAACTAGCGGGATATAATGAGCAGTTCTTC,CASSERGQLAGYNEQFF
TRBD2,TRBV18,TRBJ2-7,once,TGTGCCAGCTCACTCGGAACTAGCGTACACTACGAGCAGTACTTC,CASSLGTSVHYEQYF
NA,TRBV27,TRBJ1-5,NA,TGTGCCAGCAGTTTCGCCCGGGGCAATCAGCCCCAGCATTTT,CASSFARGNQPQHF
TRBD1,TRBV28,TRBJ1-5,NA,TGTGCCAGCAGTGAAAGGACAGGGGGCCCTCAGCCCCAGCATTTT,CASSERTGGPQPQHF
TRBD2,TRBV5-6,TRBJ2-3,NA,TGTGCCAGCAGGTCGATTAGGCTAGCGGGAGGAGGCACAGATACGCAGTATTTT,CASRSIRLAGGGTDTQYF
NA,TRBV4-3,TRBJ1-5,NA,TGCGCCAGCAGCCAAGATTTGGGAGGCAATCAGCCCCAGCATTTT,CASSQDLGGNQPQHF
NA,TRBV5-1,TRBJ2-3,once,TGCGCCAGCAGCTTGGAGGCTAGCGGCACAGATACGCAGTATTTT,CASSLEASGTDTQYF
NA,TRBV2,TRBJ2-6,NA,TGTGCCAGCAGGATGACAGTACTAAACTCTGGGGCCAACGTCCTGACTTTC,CASRMTVLNSGANVLTF
TRBD1,TRBV28,TRBJ2-7,once,TGTGCCAGCAGTTCTTTTAGGGGGACAGGGGGCTCCTACGAGCAGTACTTC,CASSSFRGTGGSYEQYF
NA,TRBV27,TRBJ1-6,NA,TGTGCCAGCAGACCCGCGGGCTCCTATAATTCACCCCTCCACTTT,CASRPAGSYNSPLHF
TRBD1,TRBV11-2,TRBJ2-7,once,TGTGCCAGCAGCTTGGGACAGGGGGATATCTACGAGCAGTACTTC,CASSLGQGDIYEQYF
NA,TRBV27,TRBJ1-6,NA,TGTGCCAGCAGTTTTCGGAAGACAGCGTCAGATTCACCCCTCCACTTT,CASSFRKTASDSPLHF
NA,TRBV9,TRBJ1-1,NA,TGTGCCAGCAGCGTACAGGGGCGTTCAGAAGCTTTCTTT,CASSVQGRSEAFF
NA,TRBV6-5,TRBJ1-3,few,TGTGCCAGCAGTTTTAGTCGACGGGAGGGAAACACCATATATTTT,CASSFSRREGNTIYF
NA,TRBV7-2,TRBJ1-2,NA,TGTGCCAGCAGCTTGGGGGGCTATGGCTACACCTTC,CASSLGGYGYTF
NA,TRBV3-1/TRBV3-2,TRBJ2-1,NA,TGTGCCAGCAGCCAAGGAGGAATGAACGAGCAGTTCTTC,CASSQGGMNEQFF
NA,TRBV2,TRBJ2-2,NA,TGTGCCAGCAGTGTAGAGAGGGCCGCCGGGGAGCTGTTTTTT,CASSVERAAGELFF
NA,TRBV29-1,TRBJ1-1,NA,TGCAGCGTTGAAGCAAGGGGCACTGAAGCTTTCTTT,CSVEARGTEAFF
TRBD1,TRBV28,TRBJ2-2,NA,TGTGCCAGCAGTTCCGCCGGGACAGGGAATGGGGAGCTGTTTTTT,CASSSAGTGNGELFF
TRBD2,TRBV28,TRBJ2-7,NA,TGTGCCAGCGGACTAGCGGGAACCTACGAGCAGTACTTC,CASGLAGTYEQYF
NA,TRBV29-1,TRBJ2-1,NA,TGCAGCGTTGAAGATCCCCCTCCGGGAAGCTCCTACAATGAGCAGTTCTTC,CSVEDPPPGSSYNEQFF
NA,TRBV27,TRBJ1-5,NA,TGTGCCAGCGCCGCAGGGGCCCCTAGCAATCAGCCCCAGCATTTT,CASAAGAPSNQPQHF
NA,TRBV10-3,TRBJ1-1,NA,TGTGCCATCAGACCGACCCCCGACAGGAACACTGAAGCTTTCTTT,CAIRPTPDRNTEAFF
NA,TRBV4-1,TRBJ2-2,once,TGCGCCAGCAGCCTGACTTCGACCCGCCCGATGAGCGGGGAGCTGTTTTTT,CASSLTSTRPMSGELFF
TRBD2,TRBV5-4,TRBJ2-1,NA,TGTGCCAGCAGCCCGAAGAATTTAGCGGGAGGCTACAATGAGCAGTTCTTC,CASSPKNLAGGYNEQFF
NA,TRBV7-2,TRBJ2-7,NA,TGTGCCAGCAGCTTATTGGCCGGGAGCCACGAGCAGTACTTC,CASSLLAGSHEQYF
NA,TRBV12-3/TRBV12-4,TRBJ2-1,NA,TGTGCCAGCAGTCCGGACAGATGGGGTGAGCAGTTCTTC,CASSPDRWGEQFF
NA,TRBV4-2,TRBJ1-2,NA,TGTGCCAGCAGCCAAGAGGGGGCCCTAAACTATGGCTACACCTTC,CASSQEGALNYGYTF
NA,TRBV7-9,TRBJ1-4,once,TGTGCCAGCAGCTTAAGGGGCCAGGCACCTGAAAAACTGTTTTTT,CASSLRGQAPEKLFF
NA,TRBV28,TRBJ2-7,NA,TGTGCCAGCAGGGCAGGCTTAGGTCCCTACGAGCAGTACTTC,CASRAGLGPYEQYF
TRBD2,TRBV5-1,TRBJ2-2,once,TGCGCCAGCAGCCGCCTGGGACTAAACACCGGGGAGCTGTTTTTT,CASSRLGLNTGELFF
NA,TRBV5-1,TRBJ2-3,NA,TGCGCCAGCAGCCCCGGGAGAAGCACAGATACGCAGTATTTT,CASSPGRSTDTQYF
TRBD1,TRBV10-3,TRBJ2-1,few,TGTGCCATCAGACGACAGGGGGCAGGGAGGAATGAGCAGTTCTTC,CAIRRQGAGRNEQFF
TRBD2,TRBV10-3,TRBJ2-1,NA,TGTGCCATCAGTTCACTAGCGGGCTCCTACAATGAGCAGTTCTTC,CAISSLAGSYNEQFF